This T cell receptor beta chain was sequenced for a study of regulatory T cells in long-lasting Graves disease (TCRdb year 2021). A note on the overall study: Persistent Graves' disease was defined as antithyroid drug treatment for over 5 years with persistently positive TSH receptor autoantibodies. In the clinical cohort, patients with persistent Graves' disease had used antithyroid drugs for an average of about 10.3 years. TCR sequencing covered 13 persistent and roughly 20 newly diagnosed Graves' disease patients, around 35 samples in total. The study was registered as a clinical trial and conducted in China. Patients with persistent Graves' disease were compared with patients with newly diagnosed Graves' disease using TCR sequencing and RNA sequencing of peripheral blood.

The label giving this sample's time point can be read as: persistent/refractory GD, antithyroid drugs over 5 years with positive TRAb. For both TCR sequencing and RNA sequencing, RNA was extracted from PBMCs in TRIzol. The diagnosis of Graves' disease was made according to American Thyroid Association guidelines. Patients for the study were recruited at an endocrinology department in Xi'an, China. Each patient gave about 9.1 milliliters of peripheral blood, collected in an EDTA anticoagulant tube. Ficoll Paque Plus density gradient separation was used to isolate PBMCs, and no further T cell sorting was done. An Agilent 2100 Bioanalyzer and agarose gel were used to assess RNA quality, and a NanoDrop 2000 was used to measure RNA concentration. Overall study results and their limits: Peripheral blood alone was examined, since thyroid tissue, which constituted the primary lesion, could not be accessed. A larger number of public clonotypes was shared among persistent patients (about 2,700) than among newly diagnosed patients (roughly 980). Sequencing and analysis were limited to the TCR beta chain. Persistent Graves' disease patients showed lower TCR Shannon entropy and fewer highly expanded clones than newly diagnosed patients, suggesting clonal expansion. The small sample size was acknowledged by the authors as a limitation that may reduce accuracy.

The library relied on multiplex PCR. Sequencing relied on an Illumina HiSeq 4000. To build TCR beta libraries, CDR3 regions were amplified by Arm-PCR using iRepertoire HTBI primers. PCR products were gel purified before sequencing. In the authors' own workflow: Gene usage analysis of CDR3 amino acid clonotypes used the 55 to 80 TRBV and more than 13 TRBJ segments found across samples. COPE and FqMerger were used to merge the filtered high-quality paired reads into contigs. Contigs were aligned with BLAST to IMGT TRBV, TRBD and TRBJ reference genes, and CDR3 was defined per IMGT. Any clonotype with a frequency above 0.1% was classified as a highly expanded clone. Shannon entropy served as the measure of repertoire diversity, while the Gini coefficient captured V-J evenness. Clonotypes shared by more than one individual were considered public. Clones were called with MiXCR by TCRdb after fastp trimmed the public reads at Q25, and only in-frame beta chains were retained. Duplicate CDR3 protein sequences are folded into a single record with the most common DNA and genes. These V and J calls derive from TCRdb rather than the authors' analysis. This sample comprises 650,000 to 700,000 distinct CDR3 sequences, around 32% of them detected only once. Jointly, the top ten make up 40% to 50% of the sample.

Notes on this clonotype: The specificity of this receptor is unknown. No much larger clone is present one base from it, and per-base qualities are unavailable.

This receptor was obtained from a female donor with Graves disease. The sample here was peripheral blood mononuclear cells (PBMCs), taken when the disease was refractory, from a patient treated with antithyroid drugs.

The bases are TGCAGCGTTGAAGCACGACAGGGGAGGAACACTGAAGCTTTCTTT. This encodes CSVEARQGRNTEAFF. The rearrangement combines TRBV29-1 with TRBJ1-1, and 8 junctional nucleotides match TRBD1. V ends up 1 base short and J 1 base short, with an unmatched junction base count of 5. The CDR3, from cysteine to phenylalanine, totals 15 residues. Here the CDR3 DNA is all that survives: 45 bases in frame from base 1. The germline V gene specifies SQVTM as CDR1 and ANQGSEA as CDR2. This CDR3, with the reference TRBV29-1 and TRBJ1-1 proteins standing in past its ends, gives the full variable domain SAVISQKPSRDICQRGTSLTIQCQVDSQVTMMFWYRQQPGQSLTLIATANQGSEATYESGFVIDKFPISRPNLTFSTLTVSNMSPEDSSIYLCSVEARQGRNTEAFFGQGTRLTVV.